The T cell receptor beta chain described here comes from a study of CD8 T cells in ankylosing spondylitis. For TCR beta, libraries came from quantitative 5'-RACE with molecular barcodes. TCRdb re-analysed the 5' RACE reads in MiXCR, keeping a single row per CDR3 protein. The table records 250,000 or so distinct CDR3 sequences, 20% to 30% of them present only once. Trimming at V came to 2 bases and at J to 10 bases, leaving 11 bases not matched to a gene. This CDR3 contains 16 residues. General observations from the study: Reportedly, matched ankylosing spondylitis synovial fluid was significantly enriched for disease-linked clones.

This clonotype has a handful of counts. Its target is not known. The TCR was taken from a male donor with ankylosing spondylitis or in good health (not recorded which). Sample: blood, either unsorted or a sorted T cell fraction (not recorded which). The V call is TRBV12-3 or TRBV12-4, the J call TRBJ2-1, with 10 bases identical to TRBD1. CDR3 amino acids: CASSLMGQGQAREQFF. The CDR3 nucleotides are TGTGCCAGCAGTTTAATGGGACAGGGGCAAGCCAGGGAGCAGTTCTTC.